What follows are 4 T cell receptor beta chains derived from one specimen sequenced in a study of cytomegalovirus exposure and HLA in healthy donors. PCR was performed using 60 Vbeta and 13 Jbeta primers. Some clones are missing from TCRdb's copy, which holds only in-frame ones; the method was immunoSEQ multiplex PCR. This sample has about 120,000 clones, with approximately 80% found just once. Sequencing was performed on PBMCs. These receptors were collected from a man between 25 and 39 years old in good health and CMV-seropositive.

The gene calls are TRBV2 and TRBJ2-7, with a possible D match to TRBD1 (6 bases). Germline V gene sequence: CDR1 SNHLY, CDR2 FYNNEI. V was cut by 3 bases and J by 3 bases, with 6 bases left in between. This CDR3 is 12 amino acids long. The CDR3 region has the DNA TGTGCCAGCAGTGAGACAGGCTACGAGCAGTACGTC. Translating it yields CASSETGYEQYV.

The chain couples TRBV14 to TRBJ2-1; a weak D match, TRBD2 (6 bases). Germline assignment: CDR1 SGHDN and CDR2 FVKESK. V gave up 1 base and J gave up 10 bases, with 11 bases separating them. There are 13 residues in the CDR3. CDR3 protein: CASSQVAAGEQFF. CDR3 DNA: TGTGCCAGCAGCCAAGTAGCGGCTGGCGAGCAGTTCTTC.

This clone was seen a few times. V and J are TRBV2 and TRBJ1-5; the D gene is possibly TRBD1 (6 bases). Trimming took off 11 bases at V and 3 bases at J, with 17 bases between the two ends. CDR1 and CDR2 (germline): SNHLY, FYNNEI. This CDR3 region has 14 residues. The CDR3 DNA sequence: TGTGCCTCTATGGACCGGGACATCAATCAGCCCCAGCATTTT. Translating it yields CASMDRDINQPQHF. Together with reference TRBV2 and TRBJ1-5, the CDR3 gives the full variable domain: EPEVTQTPSHQVTQMGQEVILRCVPISNHLYFYWYRQILGQKVEFLVSFYNNEISEKSEIFDDQFSVERPDGSNFTLKIRSTKLEDSAMYFCASMDRDINQPQHFGDGTRLSIL.

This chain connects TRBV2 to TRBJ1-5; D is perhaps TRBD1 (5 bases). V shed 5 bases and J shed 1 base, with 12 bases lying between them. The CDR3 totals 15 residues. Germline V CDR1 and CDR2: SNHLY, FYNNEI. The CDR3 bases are TGTGCCAGCAGTTTACGGGGGGTGAGCAATCAGCCCCAGCATTTT. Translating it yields CASSLRGVSNQPQHF.